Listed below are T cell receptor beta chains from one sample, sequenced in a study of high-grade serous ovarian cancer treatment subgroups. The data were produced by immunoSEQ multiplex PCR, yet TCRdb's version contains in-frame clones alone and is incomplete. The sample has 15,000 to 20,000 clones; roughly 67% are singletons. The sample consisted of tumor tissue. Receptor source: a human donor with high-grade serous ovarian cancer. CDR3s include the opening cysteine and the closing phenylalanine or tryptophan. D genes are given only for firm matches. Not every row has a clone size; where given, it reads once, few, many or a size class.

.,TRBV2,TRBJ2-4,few,TGTGCCAGCAGTGATCGGATTCAGTACTTC,CASSDRIQYF
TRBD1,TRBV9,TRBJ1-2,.,TGTGCCAGCTGGGGGACAGGGGGTAACTATGGCTACACCTTC,CASWGTGGNYGYTF
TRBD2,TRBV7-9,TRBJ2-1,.,TGTGCCAGCTCTCCCCTGTCGGGGGGACGAAGTGAGCAGTTCTTC,CASSPLSGGRSEQFF
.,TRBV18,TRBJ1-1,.,TGTGCCAGCTCGCGGGAGGGCGCAGACACTGAAGCTTTCTTT,CASSREGADTEAFF
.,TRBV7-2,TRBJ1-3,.,TGTGCCAGCAGCTATACACAGGGAAGGGGAAACACCATATATTTT,CASSYTQGRGNTIYF
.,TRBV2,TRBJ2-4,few,TGTGCCAGCCACAGGGAAGAGGACATTCAGTACTTC,CASHREEDIQYF
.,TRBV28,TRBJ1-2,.,TGTGCCAGCAGTTTAAATCAGGGCTATGGCTACACCTTC,CASSLNQGYGYTF
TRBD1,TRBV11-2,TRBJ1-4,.,TGTGCCAGCAGCTCACAGGGGGCTCGGGAAAAACTGTTTTTT,CASSSQGAREKLFF
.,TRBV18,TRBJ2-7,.,TGTGCCAGCTCACCCTCCGGGACGGCTGCCTTCGAGCAGTACTTC,CASSPSGTAAFEQYF
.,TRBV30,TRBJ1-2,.,TGTGCTGGACAGATTTGGGCCGATGAGGGTAACTATGGCTACACCTTC,CAGQIWADEGNYGYTF
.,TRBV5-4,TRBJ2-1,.,TGTGCCAGCAGCTCCCCTCGGGGTGGCAATGAGCAGTTCTTC,CASSSPRGGNEQFF
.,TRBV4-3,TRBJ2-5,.,TGCGCCAGCAGCTCGACAGGGAGGATTGGAGAGACCCAGTACTTC,CASSSTGRIGETQYF
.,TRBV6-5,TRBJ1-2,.,TGTGCCAGCAGTAATGCGGGGGGCTACACCTTC,CASSNAGGYTF
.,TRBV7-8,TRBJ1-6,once,TGTGCCAGCAGCTTATTAGGGGGTGGGGGACTCGATAATTCACCCCTCCACTTT,CASSLLGGGGLDNSPLHF